This T cell receptor beta chain originates from a study of graft-versus-host responses after intestinal transplantation. Study background: Grafts were multivisceral, liver-intestinal, or isolated intestinal. Among the recipients, all got anti-thymocyte globulin induction and then tacrolimus and steroids for about 3 years.

The study's findings and limits: Allografts carried high graft-versus-host to host-versus-graft clonal ratios in patients having graft-donor T cell macrochimerism. HvG clone declines early post-transplant were associated with peak circulating GvH levels.

A remark on this clone: What it binds is not known.

Libraries were prepared by immunoSEQ multiplex PCR; TCRdb keeps only in-frame clonotypes and omits some of them. The data show just over 40,000 clones, with around 90% seen just once and 2.3% held by the top ten. The receptor comes from a human patient who received an intestinal transplant, so some T cells may come from the graft donor. Material: PBMCs, obtained around 320 days after intestinal transplant.

CDR3 DNA: TGTGCCAGCAGAGCGGACTGGGTTACGCAGTATTTT. It is translated as CASRADWVTQYF. V and J are TRBV6-1 and TRBJ2-3, with a weak D call TRBD2 (5 bases). Germline CDR1 and CDR2: MNHNS and SASEGT. The CDR3 spans 12 residues. V lost 6 bases to trimming and J lost 8 bases, with 12 bases between them.